The sequence of this TCR beta chain was determined in a study of T-cell reconstitution after alpha-beta-depleted transplantation in children. The germline V gene encodes CDR1 GTSNPN and CDR2 SVGIG (reference sequence). This CDR3 contains 15 residues. During its preparation, the TCRbeta library received unique molecular identifiers. Via MiXCR, TCRdb re-called the PCR reads, giving one row per CDR3 protein. The repertoire holds a few hundred thousand distinct CDR3 sequences, with around 8.9% as singletons. About this clonotype: A clone one base away is much larger, so this may be a read error.

This receptor was identified in a human donor who donated a stem cell graft to a child with SCID. This rearrangement joins TRBV30 to TRBJ2-3; D tentatively reads TRBD1 or TRBD2 (6 bases each). This specimen consisted of PBMCs from the stem cell graft donor, obtained from the stem cell graft. CDR3 amino acids: CAWSVGRGRTHTQYF. The CDR3 region has the DNA TGTGCCTGGAGTGTAGGCCGGGGGCGCACACATACGCAGTATTTT.